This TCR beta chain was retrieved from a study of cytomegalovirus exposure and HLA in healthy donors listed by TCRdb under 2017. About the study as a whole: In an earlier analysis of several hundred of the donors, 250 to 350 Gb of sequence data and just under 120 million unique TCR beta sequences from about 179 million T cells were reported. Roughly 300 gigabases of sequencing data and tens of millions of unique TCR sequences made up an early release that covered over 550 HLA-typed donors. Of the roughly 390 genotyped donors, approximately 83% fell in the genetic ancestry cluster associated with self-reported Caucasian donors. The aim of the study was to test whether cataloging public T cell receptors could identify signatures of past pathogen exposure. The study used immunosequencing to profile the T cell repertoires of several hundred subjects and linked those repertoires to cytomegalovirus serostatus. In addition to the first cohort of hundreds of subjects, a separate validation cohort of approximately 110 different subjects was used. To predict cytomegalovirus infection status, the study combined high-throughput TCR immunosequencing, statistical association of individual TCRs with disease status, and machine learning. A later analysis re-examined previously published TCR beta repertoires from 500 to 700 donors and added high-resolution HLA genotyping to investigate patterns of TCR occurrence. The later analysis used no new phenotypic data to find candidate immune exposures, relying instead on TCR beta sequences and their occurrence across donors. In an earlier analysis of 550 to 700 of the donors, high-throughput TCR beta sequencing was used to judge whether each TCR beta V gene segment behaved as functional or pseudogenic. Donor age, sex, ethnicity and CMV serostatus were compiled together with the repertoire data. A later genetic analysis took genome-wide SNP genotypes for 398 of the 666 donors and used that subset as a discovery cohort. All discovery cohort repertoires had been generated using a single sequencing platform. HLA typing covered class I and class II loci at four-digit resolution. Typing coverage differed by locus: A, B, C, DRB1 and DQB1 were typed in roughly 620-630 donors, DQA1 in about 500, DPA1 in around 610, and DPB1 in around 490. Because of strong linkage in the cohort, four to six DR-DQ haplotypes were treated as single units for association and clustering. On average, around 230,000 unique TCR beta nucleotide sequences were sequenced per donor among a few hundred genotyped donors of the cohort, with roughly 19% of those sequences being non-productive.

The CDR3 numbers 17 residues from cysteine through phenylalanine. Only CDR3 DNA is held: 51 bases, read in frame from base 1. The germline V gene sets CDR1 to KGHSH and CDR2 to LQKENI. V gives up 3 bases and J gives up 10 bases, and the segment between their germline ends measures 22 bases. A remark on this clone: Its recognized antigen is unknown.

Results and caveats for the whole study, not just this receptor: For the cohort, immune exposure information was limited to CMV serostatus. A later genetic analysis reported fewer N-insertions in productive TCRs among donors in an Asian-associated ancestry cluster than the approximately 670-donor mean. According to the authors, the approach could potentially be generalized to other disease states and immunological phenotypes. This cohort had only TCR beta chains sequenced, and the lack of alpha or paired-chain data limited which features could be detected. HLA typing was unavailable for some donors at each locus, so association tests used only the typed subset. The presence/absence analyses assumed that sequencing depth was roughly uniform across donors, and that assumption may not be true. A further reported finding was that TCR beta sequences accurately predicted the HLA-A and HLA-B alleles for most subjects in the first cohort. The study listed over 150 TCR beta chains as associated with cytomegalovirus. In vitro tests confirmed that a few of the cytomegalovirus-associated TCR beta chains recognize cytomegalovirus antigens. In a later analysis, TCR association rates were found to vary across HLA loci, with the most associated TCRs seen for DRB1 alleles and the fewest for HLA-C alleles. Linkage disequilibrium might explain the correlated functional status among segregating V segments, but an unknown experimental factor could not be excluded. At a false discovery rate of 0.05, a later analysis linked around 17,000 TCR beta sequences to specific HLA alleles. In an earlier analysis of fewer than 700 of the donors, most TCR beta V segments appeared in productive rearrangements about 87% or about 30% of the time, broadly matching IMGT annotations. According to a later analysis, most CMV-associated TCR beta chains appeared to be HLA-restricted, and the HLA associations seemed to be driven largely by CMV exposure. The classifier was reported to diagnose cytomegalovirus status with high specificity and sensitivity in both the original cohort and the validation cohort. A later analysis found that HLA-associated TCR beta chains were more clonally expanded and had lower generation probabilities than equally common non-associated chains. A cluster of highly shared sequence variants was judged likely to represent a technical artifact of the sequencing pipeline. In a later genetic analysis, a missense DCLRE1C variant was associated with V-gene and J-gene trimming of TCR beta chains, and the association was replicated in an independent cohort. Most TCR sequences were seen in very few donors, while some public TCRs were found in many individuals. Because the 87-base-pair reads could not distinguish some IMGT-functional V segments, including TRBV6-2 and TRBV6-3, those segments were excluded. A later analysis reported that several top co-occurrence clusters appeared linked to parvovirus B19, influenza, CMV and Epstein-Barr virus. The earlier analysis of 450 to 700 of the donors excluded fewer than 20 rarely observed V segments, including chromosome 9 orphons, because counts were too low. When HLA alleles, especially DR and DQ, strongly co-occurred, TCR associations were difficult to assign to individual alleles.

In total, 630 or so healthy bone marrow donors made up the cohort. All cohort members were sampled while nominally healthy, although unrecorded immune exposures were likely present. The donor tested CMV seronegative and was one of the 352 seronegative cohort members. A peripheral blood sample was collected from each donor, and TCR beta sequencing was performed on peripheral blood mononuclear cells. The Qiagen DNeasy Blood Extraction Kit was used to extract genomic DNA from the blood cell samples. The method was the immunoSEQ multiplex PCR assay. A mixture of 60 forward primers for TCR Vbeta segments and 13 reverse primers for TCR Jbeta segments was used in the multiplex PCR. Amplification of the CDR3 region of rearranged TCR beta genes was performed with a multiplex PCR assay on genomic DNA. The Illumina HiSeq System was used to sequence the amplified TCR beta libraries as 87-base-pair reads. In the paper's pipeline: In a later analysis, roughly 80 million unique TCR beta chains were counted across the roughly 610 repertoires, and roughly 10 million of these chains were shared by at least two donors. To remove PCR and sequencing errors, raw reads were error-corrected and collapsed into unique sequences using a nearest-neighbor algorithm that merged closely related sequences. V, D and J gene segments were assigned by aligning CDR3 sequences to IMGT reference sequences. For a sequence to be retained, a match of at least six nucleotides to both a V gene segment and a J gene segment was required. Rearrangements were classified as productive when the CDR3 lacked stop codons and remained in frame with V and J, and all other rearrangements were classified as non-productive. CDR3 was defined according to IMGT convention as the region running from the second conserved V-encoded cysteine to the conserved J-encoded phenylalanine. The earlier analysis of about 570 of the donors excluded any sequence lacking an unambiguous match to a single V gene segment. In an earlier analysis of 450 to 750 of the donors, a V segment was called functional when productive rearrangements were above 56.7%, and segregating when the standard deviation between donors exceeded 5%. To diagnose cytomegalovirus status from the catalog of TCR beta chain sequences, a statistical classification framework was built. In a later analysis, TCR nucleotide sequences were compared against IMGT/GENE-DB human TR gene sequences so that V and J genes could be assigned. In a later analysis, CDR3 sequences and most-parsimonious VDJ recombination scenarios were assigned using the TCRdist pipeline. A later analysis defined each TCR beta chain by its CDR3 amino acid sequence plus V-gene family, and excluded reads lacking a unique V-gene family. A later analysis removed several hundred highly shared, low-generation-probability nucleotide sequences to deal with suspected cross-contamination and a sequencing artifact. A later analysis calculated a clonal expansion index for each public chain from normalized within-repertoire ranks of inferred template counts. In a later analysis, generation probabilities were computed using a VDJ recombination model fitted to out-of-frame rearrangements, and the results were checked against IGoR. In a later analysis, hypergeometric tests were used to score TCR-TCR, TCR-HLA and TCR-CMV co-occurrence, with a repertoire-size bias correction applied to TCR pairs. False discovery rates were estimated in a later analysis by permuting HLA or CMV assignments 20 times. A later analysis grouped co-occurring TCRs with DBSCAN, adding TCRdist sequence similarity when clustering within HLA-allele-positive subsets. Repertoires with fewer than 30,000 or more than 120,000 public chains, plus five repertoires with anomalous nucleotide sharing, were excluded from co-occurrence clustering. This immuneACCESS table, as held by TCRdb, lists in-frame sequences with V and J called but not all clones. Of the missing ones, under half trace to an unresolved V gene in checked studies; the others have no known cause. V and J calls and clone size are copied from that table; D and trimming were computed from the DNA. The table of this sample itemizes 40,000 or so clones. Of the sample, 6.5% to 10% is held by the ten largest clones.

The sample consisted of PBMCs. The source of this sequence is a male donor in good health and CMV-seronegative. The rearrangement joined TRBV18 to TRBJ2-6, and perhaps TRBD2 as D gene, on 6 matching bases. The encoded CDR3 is CASSPIDLAGGGNVLTF. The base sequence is TGTGCCAGCTCACCTATAGACCTCGCAGGTGGAGGGAACGTCCTGACTTTC.